A selection of T cell receptor beta chains follows, all from one sample in a study of response to subunit inactivated influenza vaccine. TCRdb ran MiXCR on the RT-PCR reads and lists one entry per CDR3 protein. The data show roughly 780,000 distinct CDR3 sequences, approximately 18% seen once. This specimen was PBMCs from blood, taken 4 to 6 days after vaccination. The receptors were sampled from a man aged 50 to 60 who received an inactivated influenza vaccine. CDR3s include the opening cysteine and the closing phenylalanine or tryptophan.

CDR3: CASRSGTSRSPEAFF
J: TRBJ1-1
V: TRBV6-2/TRBV6-3

CDR3: CASSEFSGTGNYGYTF
J: TRBJ1-2
V: TRBV25-1

CDR3: CASSQRASGRGDEQFF
J: TRBJ2-1
V: TRBV4-1

CDR3: CSVEQGNNEQYF
J: TRBJ2-7
V: TRBV29-1

CDR3: CASSQMSGQSYEQYF
J: TRBJ2-7
V: TRBV4-3

CDR3: CASSRTSGRAGNIQYF
J: TRBJ2-4
V: TRBV7-2

CDR3: CASSQGGHSYNEQFF
J: TRBJ2-1
V: TRBV11-2

CDR3: CASRKGTVREQYF
J: TRBJ2-7
V: TRBV12-3/TRBV12-4

CDR3: CASSYPPDRGSNTGELFF
J: TRBJ2-2
V: TRBV6-2/TRBV6-3

CDR3: CASSLARTGGNTQYF
J: TRBJ2-3
V: TRBV12-3/TRBV12-4

CDR3: CASSKVERGRETQYF
J: TRBJ2-5
V: TRBV21-1

CDR3: CASVLTRRGDEQFF
J: TRBJ2-1
V: TRBV28

CDR3: CASSKAVPGDTQYF
J: TRBJ2-5
V: TRBV21-1

CDR3: CSARDGGDYSNQPQHF
J: TRBJ1-5
V: TRBV20-1

CDR3: CASSVEAATFTDTQYF
J: TRBJ2-3
V: TRBV9

CDR3: CASSYSSGGWNEQFF
J: TRBJ2-1
V: TRBV6-5

CDR3: CSVPDTQYF
J: TRBJ2-3
V: TRBV29-1

CDR3: CASSAEGGMVNTEAFF
J: TRBJ1-1
V: TRBV6-1

CDR3: CAIRGTSEGETQYF
J: TRBJ2-5
V: TRBV10-3

CDR3: CASSLDREMGTEAFF
J: TRBJ1-1
V: TRBV5-1

CDR3: CSVVSRESNGYTF
J: TRBJ1-2
V: TRBV29-1

CDR3: CASSLVRTGGDYGYTF
J: TRBJ1-2
V: TRBV7-2

CDR3: CASSQDAAGGNSPLHF
J: TRBJ1-6
V: TRBV4-3

CDR3: CASSPLAGVPLNEQFF
J: TRBJ2-1
V: TRBV18

CDR3: CASSLGGAKDIQYF
J: TRBJ2-4
V: TRBV5-6

CDR3: CSARPHAGRDSPLHF
J: TRBJ1-6
V: TRBV20-1

CDR3: CASSSGQSPSYEQYF
J: TRBJ2-7
V: TRBV7-2

CDR3: CASRSMGRWEKLFF
J: TRBJ1-4
V: TRBV2

CDR3: CASSILRDIQETQYF
J: TRBJ2-5
V: TRBV7-8

CDR3: CASSKGQGATDTQYF
J: TRBJ2-3
V: TRBV12-3/TRBV12-4

CDR3: CASRIKDNPQHF
J: TRBJ1-5
V: TRBV12-3/TRBV12-4

CDR3: CASRPDFRESNSPLHF
J: TRBJ1-6
V: TRBV5-5

CDR3: CAISEEGDRVSLGQYF
J: TRBJ2-7
V: TRBV10-3

CDR3: CASSPPGRGIDEQYF
J: TRBJ2-7
V: TRBV18

CDR3: CASSLYSLTGKNTEAFF
J: TRBJ1-1
V: TRBV12-3/TRBV12-4

CDR3: CASSQSVGIGEKLFF
J: TRBJ1-4
V: TRBV4-3

CDR3: CASRDRESNYGYTF
J: TRBJ1-2
V: TRBV28

CDR3: CAWSVPGGGQPQHF
J: TRBJ1-5
V: TRBV30

CDR3: CASSSPLTGVAKNIQYF
J: TRBJ2-4
V: TRBV11-2

CDR3: CASSQVRGDTQYF
J: TRBJ2-3
V: TRBV4-2

CDR3: CASSQGDSQGAQETQYF
J: TRBJ2-5
V: TRBV4-2

CDR3: CASDRWLSTDTQYF
J: TRBJ2-3
V: TRBV28

CDR3: CASSYLGLGIYNEQFF
J: TRBJ2-1
V: TRBV6-5

CDR3: CASSRTEGGTETQYF
J: TRBJ2-5
V: TRBV4-1

CDR3: CASRQGREQYF
J: TRBJ2-7
V: TRBV5-1

CDR3: CASSAGAELYTGELFF
J: TRBJ2-2
V: TRBV9

CDR3: CSVEAPDRDYEQYF
J: TRBJ2-7
V: TRBV29-1

CDR3: CASSPTGQSYEQYF
J: TRBJ2-7
V: TRBV18